There are many counts of the clone carrying this TCR beta chain. The antigen is not known. These data are taken from a study of CD8+CD57+ T cells in acquired aplastic anemia. General observations from the study: With respect to CD8+ Simpson's diversity, patients and controls did not differ significantly.

This CDR3 is built from 16 residues. Trimming shortened V by 0 bases and J by 0 bases, and 13 bases separated the two germline ends. CDR1 is SGHRS and CDR2 is YFSETQ in the germline V gene. TCR beta VDJ and CDR3 were profiled, and genomic DNA was the template. TCRdb reprocessed the reads via MiXCR and lists one record per CDR3 protein. The table records under 250,000 distinct CDR3 sequences, about 37% of them present only once. J is TRBJ2-7 and V is TRBV5-1; D might be TRBD2 (7 bases). The sequence was collected from a human donor in good health, serving as a control. Sequenced material: sorted CD4+, CD8+, or CD8+CD57+ T cells (not recorded which) from PBMCs. The CDR3 region has the DNA TGCGCCAGCAGCTTGGCCGCGGGGGCGGTCTCCTACGAGCAGTACTTC. Amino acids: CASSLAAGAVSYEQYF.